This paragraph reports one TCR beta chain. Its antigen is still unknown. The CDR3 runs 15 residues. Germline V lookup: CDR1 ENHRY, CDR2 SYGVKD. V was trimmed by 4 bases and J by 0 bases, leaving 10 bases between them. This specimen belongs to a study of shared clonotypes between healthy human individuals. For the study at large: A donor's plate count was three for CD4 naive and three for CD4 memory; CD8 naive had two and CD8 memory one.

Donors were healthy HIV-negative adults without recent acute infections or vaccinations. From CD4+ cells came CD45RA+ naive and CD45RA-negative memory subsets. Sequencing used immunoSEQ multiplex PCR; TCRdb keeps in-frame clones, though not all of them. The table shows just over 2,000,000 clones, with roughly 94% occurring only once. Study results and limitations: Generation probabilities were higher for clonotypes shared across all four sorted-subset donors than for unshared ones.

Sequenced material: naive CD4+ T cells sorted from blood. Subset specified: CD45RA+ positively selected. The chain has TRBV10-3 and TRBJ1-3; D uncertain. The clonotype was recovered from a young man in good health. The CDR3 spells CAISGRSRSGNTIYF. The CDR3 DNA is TGTGCCATCAGTGGCAGGAGCCGCTCTGGAAACACCATATATTTT.